This entry lists 32 T cell receptor beta chains sequenced from one sample in a study of CD8 T cells in Susac syndrome. RNA amounts of about 0.45 to 1 ug underwent reverse transcription with random hexamers. TCRdb ran MiXCR on the immunoSEQ multiplex PCR reads and lists one entry per CDR3 protein. The table records some 190,000 distinct CDR3 sequences, under 95% of them present only once. The sequenced material came from CD4+ T cells from PBMCs. The receptors stem from a human donor in good health.

V is TRBV29-1 and J is TRBJ2-3, with D possibly TRBD1 on 7 matching bases. V was clipped by 7 bases and J by 5 bases, with 13 bases between them. The CDR3 is 12 amino acids. Germline CDR1 is SQVTM and CDR2 is ANQGSEA. CDR3 sequence (DNA): TGCAGCGCAGGCAGGGGGGAAGATACGCAGTATTTT. This encodes CSAGRGEDTQYF.

The V and J genes are TRBV6-5 and TRBJ2-5; the D is unclear. The CDR3 spans 13 residues. V lost 2 bases and J lost 1, with 5 bases in between. Germline lookup yields CDR1 MNHEY and CDR2 SVGAGI. In DNA form, the CDR3 reads TGTGCCAGCAGTTACACAGCCCAAGAGACCCAGTACTTC. It encodes CASSYTAQETQYF.

V and J are TRBV5-1 and TRBJ2-7; 7 bases map to TRBD1. Losses at the gene ends were 4 bases for V and 5 bases for J; bases not matched to a gene: 6. Germline CDR1 is SGHRS and CDR2 is YFSETQ. The length of the CDR3 is 13 residues. CDR3 in DNA: TGCGCCAGCAGCGCAAGGGGACAGCACGAGCAGTACTTC. Amino acid sequence: CASSARGQHEQYF.

The V gene is TRBV14, the J gene TRBJ1-1; 8 positions agree with TRBD1. J was trimmed by 1 base and V by 3 bases; bases with no gene match: 7. The CDR3 length is 16 residues. Germline CDR1 reads SGHDN; CDR2 reads FVKESK. This chain's CDR3 is CASSHRTGTGNTEAFF. The CDR3 bases are TGTGCCAGCAGCCACCGAACCGGGACAGGGAACACTGAAGCTTTCTTT.

V gene TRBV28 combines with J gene TRBJ1-2, with 8 nucleotides matching TRBD1. V was pared by 3 bases and J by 8 bases, with 2 bases of the junction left unmatched. Germline loops: CDR1 MDHEN, CDR2 SYDVKM. The CDR3 length is 12 residues. The DNA for the CDR3 is TGTGCCAGCAGTTTCCGACAGGGGGGCTACACCTTC. Encoded protein: CASSFRQGGYTF.

The rearrangement joins TRBV5-4 to TRBJ1-2, with 8 bases matching TRBD1. With 3 bases clipped from V and 2 bases from J, the junction kept 3 bases outside the gene matches. There are 14 residues in the CDR3. CDR1 SGHNT and CDR2 YYREEE come from the germline V gene (reference sequence). CDR3 DNA sequence: TGTGCCAGCAGCTCAGGGGGCTTGAACTATGGCTACACCTTC. As protein: CASSSGGLNYGYTF.

The J gene is TRBJ1-5, the V gene TRBV15; 10 nucleotides agree with TRBD1. Per germline, CDR1 LNHNV and CDR2 YYDKDF (reference sequence). The CDR3 length is 15 residues. V shed 6 bases and J 3 bases; nucleotides not matched to a gene: 5. Here the CDR3 DNA reads TGTGCCACCAGAATCGGGACAGGGGACAATCAGCCCCAGCATTTT. As protein: CATRIGTGDNQPQHF.

This clonotype is a singleton in its sample. DNA of the CDR3: TGTGCCAGCAGCCAAGATGCGGGGGGTGGCTACACCTTC. It specifies CASSQDAGGGYTF. The rearrangement uses TRBV3-1 and TRBJ1-2, with D perhaps TRBD1 (5 bases). Trimming pared 0 bases from V and 7 bases from J, leaving 9 bases between. The CDR3 totals 13 residues. Germline V gene data show CDR1 as LGHDT and CDR2 as YNNKEL (reference sequence).

This chain uses TRBV12-3 or TRBV12-4 with TRBJ2-1; D is unclear. There are 12 residues in the CDR3. Deletions cut 4 bases from V and 7 bases from J, with 8 bases between. The CDR3 region is CASSSGRNEQFF. CDR3 bases: TGTGCCAGCAGTTCCGGACGAAATGAGCAGTTCTTC.

The rearrangement joins TRBV2 to TRBJ1-6; 10 bases align to TRBD1. CDR1 and CDR2 from the germline V gene are SNHLY and FYNNEI. This CDR3 contains 16 residues. J lost 7 bases, V lost 3 bases, and 6 bases had no gene match. CDR3 sequence: CASSDVTGGLNSPLHF. Written as DNA, the CDR3 is TGTGCCAGCAGTGACGTGACAGGGGGCTTGAATTCACCCCTCCACTTT. Full variable domain (rest looked up from reference TRBV2 and TRBJ1-6): EPEVTQTPSHQVTQMGQEVILRCVPISNHLYFYWYRQILGQKVEFLVSFYNNEISEKSEIFDDQFSVERPDGSNFTLKIRSTKLEDSAMYFCASSDVTGGLNSPLHFGNGTRLTVT.

This clonotype has just a few counts. V usage is TRBV12-3 or TRBV12-4 and J usage is TRBJ2-1; tentative D call: TRBD1 (6 bases). The CDR3 length is 15 residues. Trimming removed 2 bases from V and 0 bases from J, with 8 bases in between. CDR3 in DNA: TGTGCCAGCAGTTTAAGAGGGGGCTCCTACAATGAGCAGTTCTTC. This gives the protein CASSLRGGSYNEQFF.

This clonotype appeared a single time. CDR3 DNA sequence: TGTGCCAGCAGCCAAGATTATGGCCTAGCGGACACCGGGGAGCTGTTTTTT. Translating gives CASSQDYGLADTGELFF. J is TRBJ2-2 and V is TRBV3-1; TRBD2 matches 7 bases. The CDR3 has 17 residues. The V gene end was trimmed by 0 bases and the J gene end by 3 bases; junction bases not matched to a gene: 7. The germline V gene has CDR1 LGHDT and CDR2 YNNKEL (reference sequence).

This chain connects TRBV20-1 to TRBJ2-1; D possibly corresponds to TRBD2 (6 bases). This CDR3 spans 17 amino acids. Germline assignment: CDR1 DFQATT and CDR2 SNEGSKA (reference sequence). With 6 bases removed from V and 0 bases from J, the gap between germline ends came to 21 bases. CDR3 protein: CSAYNRDFPSSYNEQFF. The CDR3 nucleotides are TGCAGTGCCTACAACCGGGACTTCCCAAGCTCCTACAATGAGCAGTTCTTC.

This chain links TRBV3-1 with TRBJ2-7, with D unresolved. CDR1 is LGHDT, CDR2 YNNKEL, per germline (reference sequence). V lost 7 bases to trimming and J lost 7 bases, with 17 bases between them. This CDR3 is 13 amino acids long. In DNA form, the CDR3 reads TGTGCCAGCACCTCTGGCAGATGGGGAGAGCAGTACTTC. Translation gives CASTSGRWGEQYF.

CDR3: CASSVFTSYNEQFF. CDR3 nucleotides: TGTGCCAGCAGTGTGTTTACCTCCTACAATGAGCAGTTCTTC. The chain has TRBV2 and TRBJ2-1; D remains unclear. Trimming removed 4 bases at V and 0 bases at J, with 7 bases between. Looked up from germline, CDR1 is SNHLY and CDR2 is FYNNEI. The CDR3 is 14 amino acids.

The genes are TRBV3-1 and TRBJ1-2, with D possibly TRBD1 on 6 matching bases. This CDR3 spans 15 amino acids. Germline V gene lookup returns CDR1 LGHDT and CDR2 YNNKEL (reference sequence). V was pared by 7 bases and J by 1 base, with 16 bases between. CDR3 DNA: TGTGCCAGCACCCTCGGGGCAGGGGTTAACTATGGCTACACCTTC. Translation gives CASTLGAGVNYGYTF.

The chain employs TRBV7-9 and TRBJ2-1; TRBD1 agrees at 9 bases. This CDR3 contains 15 residues. Germline CDR1 and CDR2: SEHNR and FQNEAQ (reference sequence). Germline trimming cut 5 bases from V and 7 bases from J; bases unmatched to any gene: 9. The CDR3 nucleotides are TGTGCCAGCAGCCCCGTGGGGACAGGGCGAAATGAGCAGTTCTTC. It encodes CASSPVGTGRNEQFF. Full variable domain (missing parts from reference TRBV7-9 and TRBJ2-1): DTGVSQNPRHKITKRGQNVTFRCDPISEHNRLYWYRQTLGQGPEFLTYFQNEAQLEKSRLLSDRFSAERPKGSFSTLEIQRTEQGDSAMYLCASSPVGTGRNEQFFGPGTRLTVL.

V usage is TRBV19 and J usage is TRBJ1-1; TRBD1 might be the D (5 bases). Trimming took off 5 bases at V and 2 bases at J, with 9 bases between the two ends. The CDR3 extends over 13 amino acids. CDR1 LNHDA and CDR2 SQIVND come from the germline V gene (reference sequence). CDR3: CASSLGPNTEAFF. CDR3 in DNA: TGTGCCAGTAGTCTGGGACCCAACACTGAAGCTTTCTTT.

The chain links TRBV11-2 to TRBJ2-5; 8 nucleotides match TRBD1. From germline, CDR1 is SGHAT and CDR2 FQNNGV. V lost 4 bases, J lost 7 bases, and 11 bases stayed unmatched. The CDR3 length is 15 residues. In DNA form, the CDR3 reads TGTGCCAGCAGCTCAACCCCAGGGGGCGGCGGGACCCAGTACTTC. Translation gives CASSSTPGGGGTQYF.

CDR3: CASSFGTGGLHSPLHF. In DNA form, the CDR3 reads TGTGCCAGCAGCTTCGGGACAGGAGGTCTCCATTCACCCCTCCACTTT. The chain recombines TRBV7-9 with TRBJ1-6, with 8 positions matching TRBD1. Germline V gene data show CDR1 as SEHNR and CDR2 as FQNEAQ (reference sequence). V was clipped by 3 bases and J by 8 bases; unmatched bases: 9. The CDR3 has 16 residues.

The rearrangement uses TRBV6-1 and TRBJ1-4; 9 bases are a match to TRBD1. The ends lost 0 bases at V and 8 bases at J; junction bases unmatched: 4. This CDR3 has 15 amino acids. The germline V gene encodes CDR1 MNHNS and CDR2 SASEGT. The CDR3 sequence: CASSEATGGPEKLFF. CDR3 sequence (DNA): TGTGCCAGCAGTGAAGCTACAGGGGGCCCGGAAAAACTGTTTTTT.

The chain carries TRBV12-3 or TRBV12-4 and TRBJ1-4, with a tentative D call TRBD1 (6 bases). The CDR3 contains 14 residues. Trimming stripped 5 bases from V and 10 bases from J, with 17 bases between. CDR3 loop: CASSPRQAGVKLFF. DNA of the CDR3: TGTGCCAGCAGTCCTCGACAGGCGGGGGTAAAACTGTTTTTT.

The V gene is TRBV5-1, the J gene TRBJ2-5, with 8 positions matching TRBD2. CDR1 and CDR2 (germline): SGHRS, YFSETQ. J gave up 5 bases and V 4 bases, and 22 bases lay outside the gene matches. The CDR3 contains 19 residues. The CDR3 region is CASSPEGRRFRGGQETQYF. As DNA, the CDR3 is TGCGCCAGCAGCCCCGAGGGTCGACGGTTTCGCGGGGGGCAGGAGACCCAGTACTTC.

V is TRBV10-3 and J is TRBJ2-5; D may correspond to TRBD1 or TRBD2 (5 bases each). From germline, CDR1 is ENHRY and CDR2 SYGVKD. The CDR3 has 14 residues. The ends were cut back, 6 bases at V and 5 bases at J, with 16 bases in the middle. The CDR3 loop is CAIRAPRGGETQYF. CDR3 in DNA: TGTGCCATCAGGGCCCCACGGGGCGGGGAGACCCAGTACTTC.

In this sample, this clonotype turned up once. This chain joins TRBV5-6 and TRBJ2-3; perhaps D is TRBD1 or TRBD2 (5 bases each). Trimming pared 4 bases from V and 5 bases from J, leaving 11 bases between. Germline V gene sequence: CDR1 SGHDT, CDR2 YYEEEE. The CDR3 runs 13 residues. In DNA, the CDR3 is TGTGCCAGCAGCCCGGTGGGGGTAGATACGCAGTATTTT. Translating gives CASSPVGVDTQYF.

The J gene is TRBJ1-1, the V gene TRBV28; D may be TRBD1 (5 bases). Looked up from germline, CDR1 is MDHEN and CDR2 is SYDVKM. V was shortened by 10 bases and J by 11 bases, with 17 bases between the two germline ends. This CDR3 comprises 11 residues. The CDR3: CATRQGPMAFF. In nucleotides, the CDR3 is TGTGCCACCCGTCAGGGACCGATGGCTTTCTTT.

The rearrangement uses TRBV3-1 and TRBJ1-1; D is ambiguous. The length of the CDR3 is 14 residues. Trimming pared 2 bases from V and 0 bases from J, leaving 7 bases between. CDR1 and CDR2 (germline): LGHDT, YNNKEL (reference sequence). For the CDR3, the DNA is TGTGCCAGCAGCCAACAGCCCCTGAACACTGAAGCTTTCTTT. It yields the protein CASSQQPLNTEAFF. The entire variable domain, with the rest obtained from reference TRBV3-1 and TRBJ1-1, is as follows: DTAVSQTPKYLVTQMGNDKSIKCEQNLGHDTMYWYKQDSKKFLKIMFSYNNKELIINETVPNRFSPKSPDKAHLNLHINSLELGDSAVYFCASSQQPLNTEAFFGQGTRLTVV.

This rearrangement joins TRBV4-3 to TRBJ2-3; D may be TRBD1 or TRBD2 (7 bases each). V lost 0 bases to trimming and J lost 5 bases, with 12 bases between them. This CDR3 is 15 amino acids long. CDR1 LGHNA and CDR2 YSLEER come from the germline V gene. DNA for the CDR3: TGCGCCAGCAGCCAAGATCGCAGGGGGGGAGATACGCAGTATTTT. Amino acids: CASSQDRRGGDTQYF.

The genes are TRBV20-1 and TRBJ2-3; 13 nucleotides align to TRBD2. Germline CDR1 is DFQATT and CDR2 is SNEGSKA (reference sequence). This CDR3 spans 18 amino acids. The trim removed 3 bases at V and 2 bases at J, leaving 11 bases unmatched. This CDR3 reads CSASKLAGGLDPTDTQYF. In DNA form, the CDR3 reads TGCAGTGCTAGTAAACTAGCGGGGGGGCTCGATCCCACAGATACGCAGTATTTT.

The chain links TRBV11-1 to TRBJ1-1; TRBD1 is a possible D gene (6 bases). The CDR3 is 15 amino acids. V was trimmed by 5 bases and J by 3 bases, leaving 16 bases between them. Germline V gene data show CDR1 as SGHAT and CDR2 as FQDESV (reference sequence). The DNA of the CDR3 is TGTGCCAGCAGCCGGACAGTGGTAGGGGACACTGAAGCTTTCTTT. This gives the protein CASSRTVVGDTEAFF.

J is TRBJ2-2 and V is TRBV10-3, with TRBD2 identical over 7 bases. The trim removed 6 bases at V and 1 base at J, leaving 5 bases unmatched. The CDR3 has 15 residues. CDR1 and CDR2 from the germline V gene are ENHRY and SYGVKD. CDR3 DNA: TGTGCCATCAGGACCGGGACTATGAACACCGGGGAGCTGTTTTTT. This sequence encodes CAIRTGTMNTGELFF.

The V and J genes are TRBV29-1 and TRBJ2-1; D ambiguous. This CDR3 spans 10 amino acids. The V end was cut by 6 bases, the J end by 7 bases, with 7 bases between. Germline CDR1 is SQVTM and CDR2 is ANQGSEA. CDR3 in amino acids: CSVKRNEQFF. For the CDR3, the DNA is TGCAGCGTCAAGAGGAATGAGCAGTTCTTC.